These 24 T cell receptor beta chains came from one sample sequenced in a study of blood T cell repertoires in COVID-19. TCRdb's copy holds only in-frame clones and misses some; the assay was immunoSEQ multiplex PCR. The sample contains around 300,000 clones, about nine tenths of which appear only once. Material for sequencing was peripheral blood. The receptors here all came from a woman aged 40 to 55 with acute or convalescent COVID-19.

There are a few counts of this clone. The chain couples TRBV5-1 to TRBJ1-2, with D possibly matching TRBD1 (5 bases). Per the germline V gene, CDR1 is SGHRS and CDR2 is YFSETQ. The CDR3 runs 15 residues. V lost 1 base to trimming and J lost 0 bases, with 10 bases between them. The CDR3, as DNA: TGCGCCAGCAGCTTGTCGGCAGGGTCTAACTATGGCTACACCTTC. Its protein is CASSLSAGSNYGYTF.

The rearrangement uses TRBV19 and TRBJ2-3; TRBD1 matches 8 bases. The germline gives CDR1 LNHDA, CDR2 SQIVND (reference sequence). V lost 3 bases to trimming and J lost 4 bases; unmatched junction nucleotides: 6. The CDR3 runs 15 residues. CDR3 in amino acids: CASSIDRGVADTQYF. Here the CDR3 DNA reads TGTGCCAGTAGTATCGACAGGGGAGTCGCAGATACGCAGTATTTT.

V usage is TRBV11-2 and J usage is TRBJ2-1; D uncertain. Trimming took off 5 bases at V and 12 bases at J, with 14 bases between the two ends. Germline CDR1 SGHAT, CDR2 FQNNGV. The CDR3 spans 12 residues. In DNA form, the CDR3 reads TGTGCCAGCAGCCCCACCTCCCTAGTGCAGTTCTTC. Its protein product is CASSPTSLVQFF.

This clone came up once. The chain recombines TRBV5-1 with TRBJ1-4; TRBD1 is a possible D gene (5 bases). CDR3 length equals 16 residues. The germline V gene has CDR1 SGHRS and CDR2 YFSETQ. Trimming shortened V by 4 bases and J by 5 bases, and 18 bases separated the two germline ends. The CDR3 bases are TGCGCCAGCAGCCCTAGCGGGCAGGGAGAAAATGAAAAACTGTTTTTT. Encoded protein: CASSPSGQGENEKLFF.

This chain links TRBV2 with TRBJ1-3; a weak D match, TRBD1 (5 bases). V was pared by 2 bases and J by 3 bases, with 8 bases between. Per the germline V gene, CDR1 is SNHLY and CDR2 is FYNNEI. There are 14 residues in the CDR3. The CDR3, as DNA: TGTGCCAGCAGTGAACAGGGTTATGGAAACACCATATATTTT. It codes for CASSEQGYGNTIYF.

The CDR3 spells CASGEHGTDTQYF. The CDR3 DNA reads TGCGCCAGCGGCGAGCACGGGACAGATACGCAGTATTTT. This chain joins TRBV10-2 and TRBJ2-3; D gene unclear. Trimming pared 8 bases from V and 3 bases from J, leaving 12 bases between. The CDR3 length is 13 residues. Germline CDR1 reads WSHSY; CDR2 reads SAAADI.

This clone was observed a handful of times. This chain connects TRBV20-1 to TRBJ1-2; TRBD1 is a possible D gene (5 bases). There are 10 residues in the CDR3. Germline CDR1 is DFQATT and CDR2 is SNEGSKA (reference sequence). Trimming took off 5 bases at V and 6 bases at J, with 7 bases between the two ends. The CDR3 coding sequence is TGCAGTGCTGGCAGGGATGGCTACACCTTC. Its translation is CSAGRDGYTF.

A single count supports this clone. J is TRBJ1-1 and V is TRBV19; D unresolved. Looked up from germline, CDR1 is LNHDA and CDR2 is SQIVND (reference sequence). With 2 bases removed from V and 5 bases from J, the gap between germline ends came to 12 bases. The CDR3 sequence is 14 residues long. The CDR3 region is CASSIRGQFTEAFF. CDR3 DNA: TGTGCCAGTAGTATACGTGGCCAGTTTACTGAAGCTTTCTTT.

This clone was counted a few times. The chain combines TRBV12-3 or TRBV12-4 with TRBJ1-3; D ambiguous. V was clipped by 8 bases and J by 1 base, with 9 bases between them. This CDR3 comprises 13 residues. The CDR3 loop reads CASQRESGNTIYF. The DNA for the CDR3 is TGTGCCAGCCAACGGGAGTCTGGAAACACCATATATTTT.

This rearrangement joins TRBV4-1 to TRBJ1-2, with D perhaps TRBD1 (6 bases). The germline V gene encodes CDR1 MGHRA and CDR2 YSYEKL. The CDR3 length is 14 residues. V lost 7 bases to trimming and J lost 7 bases, with 19 bases between them. CDR3 amino acids: CASNPLYRVSGYTF. For the CDR3, the DNA is TGCGCCAGCAACCCTCTCTACAGGGTCAGTGGCTACACCTTC.

The chain couples TRBV5-1 to TRBJ1-1, with unresolved D. The V and J ends lost 5 bases and 2 bases respectively, with 13 bases between them. The CDR3 sequence is 14 residues long. Germline values: CDR1 SGHRS, CDR2 YFSETQ. The CDR3 protein is CASSFTAANTEAFF. The CDR3 bases are TGCGCCAGCAGTTTTACAGCGGCAAACACTGAAGCTTTCTTT.

The chain joins TRBV19 to TRBJ2-1; a weak D match, TRBD1 (5 bases). Germline loops: CDR1 LNHDA, CDR2 SQIVND (reference sequence). Between the trimmed V and J ends, which lost 0 bases and 1 base, there was a span of 13 bases. The CDR3 covers 17 residues. CDR3 in DNA: TGTGCCAGTAGTATAGACCCGGCAAGGGGTTCCTACAATGAGCAGTTCTTC. Amino acid sequence: CASSIDPARGSYNEQFF.

This chain connects TRBV28 to TRBJ1-1; tentatively, D is TRBD1 (6 bases). Germline V CDR1 and CDR2: MDHEN, SYDVKM. Deletions cut 7 bases from V and 3 bases from J, with 15 bases between. This CDR3 is 14 amino acids long. CDR3 in DNA: TGTGCCAGCACCCGACGGACAGTCCACACTGAAGCTTTCTTT. Its translation: CASTRRTVHTEAFF. Full variable domain (remainder filled in from reference TRBV28 and TRBJ1-1): DVKVTQSSRYLVKRTGEKVFLECVQDMDHENMFWYRQDPGLGLRLIYFSYDVKMKEKGDIPEGYSVSREKKERFSLILESASTNQTSMYLCASTRRTVHTEAFFGQGTRLTVV.

DNA for the CDR3: TGTGCCAGCGGTAGGACAGGTACCTACGAGCAGTACGTC. The encoded protein is CASGRTGTYEQYV. V and J are TRBV13 and TRBJ2-7; TRBD1 matches at 7 bases. This CDR3 comprises 13 residues. The V gene's germline CDR1 is PRHDT and CDR2 FYEKMQ (reference sequence). The V and J ends lost 8 bases and 2 bases, in that order; junction bases with no gene match: 6.

The CDR3 nucleotides are TGTGCCAGCAGCGCGAGGTTCGACGTAGGTAATTCACCCCTCCACTTT. Protein sequence: CASSARFDVGNSPLHF. V is TRBV9 and J is TRBJ1-6; D is uncertain. Germline lookup yields CDR1 SGDLS and CDR2 YYNGEE. The V end was cut by 3 bases, the J end by 6 bases, with 16 bases between. The CDR3 contains 16 residues.

The chain joins TRBV19 to TRBJ1-5; perhaps TRBD1 as D (5 bases). Trimming shortened V by 5 bases and J by 1 base, and 15 bases separated the two germline ends. CDR1 is LNHDA, CDR2 SQIVND, per germline (reference sequence). The CDR3 has 16 amino acids. In DNA, the CDR3 is TGTGCCAGTAGTCGCCCTATAGGGGAAAGCAATCAGCCCCAGCATTTT. It codes for CASSRPIGESNQPQHF.

This sequence joins TRBV6-5 and TRBJ1-4; 9 bases line up with TRBD1. V lost 5 bases to trimming and J lost 4 bases; unmatched junction nucleotides: 5. The CDR3 contains 15 residues. CDR1 MNHEY and CDR2 SVGAGI come from the germline V gene. CDR3 bases: TGTGCCAGCAGTCCGTGGACAGGGGATAATGAAAAACTGTTTTTT. Its translation is CASSPWTGDNEKLFF.

This clone was seen just once. The chain is built from TRBV6-5 and TRBJ1-1; D remains unclear. The germline V gene encodes CDR1 MNHEY and CDR2 SVGAGI. This CDR3 contains 14 residues. V was pared by 6 bases and J by 4 bases, with 15 bases between. The DNA of the CDR3 is TGTGCCAGCAGGAGTACAGAAAAGGCCACTGAAGCTTTCTTT. Translating gives CASRSTEKATEAFF.

This chain joins TRBV5-6 and TRBJ1-2; TRBD1 agrees at 7 bases. Trimming cost V 0 bases and J 6 bases; bases outside gene matches: 8. The CDR3 totals 15 residues. Germline CDR1 reads SGHDT; CDR2 reads YYEEEE. The CDR3: CASSLEYRGLDGYTF. The CDR3 DNA follows: TGTGCCAGCAGCTTGGAGTACAGGGGATTGGATGGCTACACCTTC.

This clone was seen just once. V and J are TRBV12-3 or TRBV12-4 and TRBJ1-2, with TRBD1 as a possible D gene (6 bases). The ends were cut back, 1 base at V and 6 bases at J, with 9 bases in the middle. This CDR3 comprises 13 residues. The CDR3 protein is CASSLGRDNGYTF. The CDR3 region has the DNA TGTGCCAGCAGTTTAGGCAGGGACAATGGCTACACCTTC.

The chain links TRBV18 to TRBJ1-1; D is uncertain. Germline lookup yields CDR1 KGHSH and CDR2 LQKENI. Trimming took off 5 bases at V and 0 bases at J, with 16 bases between the two ends. This CDR3 contains 16 residues. The CDR3 protein is CASSVGSSGMNTEAFF. CDR3 coding DNA: TGTGCCAGCTCAGTAGGGAGTTCGGGTATGAACACTGAAGCTTTCTTT.

The rearrangement joins TRBV5-1 to TRBJ2-3, with D unclear. V shed 0 bases and J shed 5 bases, with 10 bases lying between them. The CDR3 has 14 amino acids. Germline CDR1 is SGHRS and CDR2 is YFSETQ. CDR3 nucleotide sequence: TGCGCCAGCAGCTTGGCCCAGGAAAGAGATACGCAGTATTTT. Its protein is CASSLAQERDTQYF.

The V gene is TRBV5-1, the J gene TRBJ1-1; 7 bases are shared with TRBD1. The CDR3 loop spans 13 amino acids. Germline V lookup: CDR1 SGHRS, CDR2 YFSETQ. V was pared by 4 bases and J by 3 bases, with 3 bases of the junction left unmatched. The CDR3 DNA reads as TGCGCCAGCAGCCAAACAGGGGACACTGAAGCTTTCTTT. As protein: CASSQTGDTEAFF.

V is TRBV21-1 and J is TRBJ2-4; TRBD2 was called by the table and not checked on the DNA. TRBV21-1 is noted as a pseudogene. The CDR3 runs to 13 residues. CDR3 in amino acids: CASSTLAKNIQYF. In DNA, the CDR3 is TGTGCCAGCAGCACACTAGCCAAAAACATTCAGTACTTC.